This T cell receptor (beta chain) was sequenced during a study of blood T cell repertoires in COVID-19. The overall study: Samples came from the United States, Italy and Spain, spanning acute and convalescent COVID-19. The cDNA or gDNA used as material had been derived from T cells, B-cell-depleted T cells, or PBMCs.

Trimming left V 8 bases short and J 0 bases short, with 14 bases between. Germline V lookup: CDR1 SNHLY, CDR2 FYNNEI. The CDR3 consists of 15 residues. As processed by the authors: The assay estimated nucleated cells by amplifying reference gene primers. Profiled with immunoSEQ multiplex PCR; TCRdb holds only in-frame clones, not every one. V, J and clone size were drawn from that table, and D and trimming were deduced from the DNA. The profile shows around 370,000 clones, 90% of them singletons. V and J are TRBV2 and TRBJ1-5; a weak D match, TRBD1 (6 bases). This TCR was recovered from a man aged 18-30 years with active or convalescent COVID-19. The sequenced sample was peripheral blood. The CDR3 loop is CASSERDNSNQPQHF. Written as DNA, the CDR3 is TGTGCCAGCTCGGAGCGGGACAATAGCAATCAGCCCCAGCATTTT.